A single sample gave rise to the 28 T cell receptor beta chains below, sequenced in a study of beta chain features in type 1 diabetes. Every bit of the isolated RNA underwent reverse transcription, so sequencing read expressed TCRB transcripts. Assay used: immunoSEQ multiplex PCR; TCRdb lists only in-frame clones, some missing. The sample has more than 110,000 clones, 6.9% seen once. Sequencing used central memory CD4+ T cells from blood. These receptors all come from a woman aged 25 to 39 in good health.

This clone has only a few counts. V and J are TRBV5-1 and TRBJ1-5, with 7 positions matching TRBD1. The CDR3 totals 15 residues. In germline, CDR1 is SGHRS, CDR2 YFSETQ. Trimming cost V 4 bases and J 2 bases; bases outside gene matches: 6. The DNA for the CDR3 is TGCGCCAGCAGCAGAGAGGGGGCCCGCAATCAGCCCCAGCATTTT. Encoded protein: CASSREGARNQPQHF. The complete variable domain, with remaining parts taken from reference TRBV5-1 and TRBJ1-5, reads KAGVTQTPRYLIKTRGQQVTLSCSPISGHRSVSWYQQTPGQGLQFLFEYFSETQRNKGNFPGRFSGRQFSNSRSEMNVSTLELGDSALYLCASSREGARNQPQHFGDGTRLSIL.

This clone was detected a few times. The gene calls are TRBV30 and TRBJ2-7, with 9 bases lining up with TRBD2. The germline CDR1 and CDR2 sequences are GTSNPN and SVGIG (reference sequence). J was trimmed by 7 bases and V by 4 bases; bases with no gene match: 8. This CDR3 has 13 amino acids. CDR3 nucleotides: TGTGCCTGGAAGGGTAGCGGGAGAGAAGAGCAGTACTTC. As protein: CAWKGSGREEQYF.

There are a few counts of this clone. The genes are TRBV7-9 and TRBJ1-1, with D uncertain. Germline V gives CDR1 SEHNR, CDR2 FQNEAQ (reference sequence). Trimming shortened V by 3 bases and J by 6 bases, and 11 bases separated the two germline ends. The CDR3 sequence is 13 residues long. CDR3 nucleotide sequence: TGTGCCAGCAGCTTCGGGGTTACAGCTGAAGCTTTCTTT. Translated, it gives CASSFGVTAEAFF.

The chain has TRBV5-1 and TRBJ2-2; TRBD1 might be the D (6 bases). The germline V gene has CDR1 SGHRS and CDR2 YFSETQ. V was shortened by 3 bases and J by 2 bases, with 8 bases between the two germline ends. The CDR3 totals 14 residues. The CDR3 nucleotides read TGCGCCAGCAGCTCGACAGGTAACACCGGGGAGCTGTTTTTT. Protein product: CASSSTGNTGELFF.

This clone was observed many times. The chain employs TRBV11-2 and TRBJ2-7; 13 nucleotides match TRBD2. The germline gives CDR1 SGHAT, CDR2 FQNNGV. Trimming cost V 3 bases and J 5 bases; bases outside gene matches: 1. The CDR3 runs to 14 residues. CDR3 DNA sequence: TGTGCCAGCAGCTTTGGGACTAGCGGGAACGAGCAGTACTTC. Translated, it gives CASSFGTSGNEQYF.

V and J are TRBV27 and TRBJ2-2, with 9 nucleotides matching TRBD2. The V gene end was trimmed by 7 bases and the J gene end by 3 bases; junction bases not matched to a gene: 18. CDR3 size: 19 residues. Germline V gene sequence: CDR1 MNHEY, CDR2 SMNVEV (reference sequence). CDR3 in DNA: TGTGCCAGCAAACCTATCTGGAACGTGGGACTAGCTTACACCGGGGAGCTGTTTTTT. It is translated as CASKPIWNVGLAYTGELFF.

This clone has at least ten counts. The chain links TRBV6-5 to TRBJ2-5; no definite D call. The CDR3 has 14 amino acids. The V gene lost 6 bases and the J gene lost 0 bases, with 11 bases spanning the gap. The germline V gene has CDR1 MNHEY and CDR2 SVGAGI. The CDR3 DNA reads as TGTGCCAGCAGCCTTGTTCCGTACCAAGAGACCCAGTACTTC. It yields the protein CASSLVPYQETQYF.

The chain carries TRBV30 and TRBJ1-5; 7 bases are a match to TRBD1. Trimming removed 3 bases from V and 9 bases from J; junction bases left unmatched: 8. This CDR3 region has 13 residues. Germline-derived CDR1 and CDR2 are GTSNPN and SVGIG (reference sequence). CDR3 sequence (DNA): TGTGCCTGGAGCGGGGACAGCGGGGGGCCCCAGCATTTT. Amino acids: CAWSGDSGGPQHF.

The chain employs TRBV30 and TRBJ2-5; 12 nucleotides match TRBD2. The DNA end is a closer match to TRBJ2-7, so the J assignment may be wrong. The CDR3 is 16 amino acids. From germline, CDR1 is GTSNPN and CDR2 SVGIG (reference sequence). In DNA, the CDR3 is TGTGCCTGGAGTGTACTAGCGGGAGGAATTTCCCACGAGCAGTACTTC. This sequence encodes CAWSVLAGGISHEQYF.

The chain employs TRBV6-1 and TRBJ2-5; 12 bases align to TRBD2. The germline V gene encodes CDR1 MNHNS and CDR2 SASEGT. CDR3 length equals 17 residues. V lost 4 bases and J lost 5; bases outside the gene matches: 11. This CDR3 is CASSGGLAGAGGETQYF. DNA of the CDR3: TGTGCCAGCAGTGGGGGACTAGCGGGTGCGGGTGGGGAGACCCAGTACTTC.

The chain has TRBV20-1 and TRBJ2-3; D not certain. V was clipped by 5 bases and J by 5 bases, with 8 bases between them. The CDR3 loop spans 11 amino acids. Germline CDR1 reads DFQATT; CDR2 reads SNEGSKA (reference sequence). The CDR3 DNA reads TGCAGTGCTTCGTCCGGAGATACGCAGTATTTT. Residues: CSASSGDTQYF.

The chain carries TRBV7-6 and TRBJ2-5; weak D call: TRBD1 (5 bases). This CDR3 is 13 amino acids long. Germline loops: CDR1 SGHVS, CDR2 FNYEAQ. Trimming cost V 2 bases and J 7 bases, with 11 bases left between them. CDR3 residues: CASSLTDIGTQYF. CDR3 in DNA: TGTGCCAGCAGCTTAACGGACATTGGGACCCAGTACTTC.

This clone was seen more than once but under ten times. This chain joins TRBV7-8 and TRBJ2-1; D is undetermined. The CDR3 covers 13 residues. V lost 5 bases, J lost 8 bases, and 13 bases lay in between. Germline values: CDR1 SGHVS, CDR2 FQNEAQ. CDR3 region: CASSPTAADEQFF. The DNA of the CDR3 is TGTGCCAGCAGCCCTACGGCGGCGGATGAGCAGTTCTTC.

Only a few counts were recorded for this clone. The rearrangement joins TRBV18 to TRBJ2-3; 7 nucleotides align to TRBD2. Per the germline V gene, CDR1 is KGHSH and CDR2 is LQKENI. V shed 3 bases and J 0 bases; nucleotides not matched to a gene: 3. The length of the CDR3 is 15 residues. This CDR3 is CASSPSSGSTDTQYF. The CDR3 DNA follows: TGTGCCAGCTCACCTTCTAGCGGTAGCACAGATACGCAGTATTTT.

This clone came up many times. The chain employs TRBV7-9 and TRBJ1-1, with a weak D call TRBD1 (5 bases). V dropped 1 base and J dropped 1 base, with 7 bases sitting between them. This CDR3 spans 14 amino acids. The V gene's germline CDR1 is SEHNR and CDR2 FQNEAQ (reference sequence). The CDR3 nucleotides read TGTGCCAGCAGCTTAGGGGGGGAGAACACTGAAGCTTTCTTT. This gives the protein CASSLGGENTEAFF.

This clone has just a few counts. This sequence joins TRBV9 and TRBJ2-7; tentative D call: TRBD1 (6 bases). Germline CDR1 reads SGDLS; CDR2 reads YYNGEE. The CDR3 is made up of 14 amino acids. Trimming took 0 bases from V and 3 from J, leaving 10 bases between them. As DNA, the CDR3 is TGTGCCAGCAGCGTAGGGGACACCGACTACGAGCAGTACTTC. This translates into CASSVGDTDYEQYF.

J is TRBJ2-4 and V is TRBV7-9; 9 bases are a match to TRBD1. Unmatched junction bases numbered 1, after V lost 0 bases and J lost 4 bases. The CDR3 is made up of 15 amino acids. Germline CDR1 and CDR2: SEHNR and FQNEAQ (reference sequence). The CDR3 DNA reads TGTGCCAGCAGCTTAGCCGGACAGGGGAAAAACATTCAGTACTTC. Translation gives CASSLAGQGKNIQYF. Full variable domain (rest looked up from reference TRBV7-9 and TRBJ2-4): DTGVSQNPRHKITKRGQNVTFRCDPISEHNRLYWYRQTLGQGPEFLTYFQNEAQLEKSRLLSDRFSAERPKGSFSTLEIQRTEQGDSAMYLCASSLAGQGKNIQYFGAGTRLSVL.

This chain joins TRBV21-1 and TRBJ2-7; TRBD1 reflects the table's D call only, with no check against the DNA. TRBV21-1 is reported as a pseudogene. The CDR3 has 13 residues. The CDR3 nucleotides are TGTGCCAGCAGCAGGCGTGGGGCCAACGAGCAGTACTTC. Protein: CASSRRGANEQYF.

This clone has just a few counts. This chain uses TRBV6-1 with TRBJ2-2, with TRBD1 matching over 7 bases. The CDR3 loop spans 15 amino acids. The J segment lost 1 base and the V segment lost 5 bases, leaving 4 bases of the junction unmatched. Germline V gene lookup returns CDR1 MNHNS and CDR2 SASEGT. CDR3 loop: CASSWRTGNTGELFF. The CDR3 coding sequence is TGTGCCAGCAGTTGGCGGACAGGGAACACCGGGGAGCTGTTTTTT.

The chain has TRBV9 and TRBJ1-1, with a tentative D call TRBD1 (5 bases). This CDR3 region has 15 residues. The V gene's germline CDR1 is SGDLS and CDR2 YYNGEE. Trimming left V 3 bases short and J 6 bases short, with 18 bases between. The CDR3, as DNA: TGTGCCAGCAGCGGACGACAGACCTTGGACGCTGAAGCTTTCTTT. This sequence encodes CASSGRQTLDAEAFF.

This clone was counted only a few times. The chain uses TRBV25-1 and TRBJ1-2; weak D call: TRBD1 (6 bases). Germline-derived CDR1 and CDR2 are MGHDK and SYGVNS. Trimming took off 0 bases at V and 6 bases at J, with 14 bases between the two ends. The CDR3 length is 15 residues. CDR3 amino acids: CASSEYYTGLHGYTF. In nucleotides, the CDR3 is TGTGCCAGCAGTGAATATTATACAGGGTTGCATGGCTACACCTTC.

This clone was counted only a few times. The chain combines TRBV7-2 with TRBJ2-7; 7 bases are a match to TRBD2. The CDR3 is made up of 14 amino acids. The V and J ends lost 1 base and 5 bases, in that order; junction bases with no gene match: 5. CDR1 SGHTA and CDR2 FQGNSA come from the germline V gene. Here the CDR3 reads CASSLEAGTHEQYF. The DNA of the CDR3 is TGTGCCAGCAGCTTAGAAGCGGGAACCCACGAGCAGTACTTC.

A few counts support this clone. V usage is TRBV2 and J usage is TRBJ1-2; 9 bases match TRBD1. The V gene end was trimmed by 4 bases and the J gene end by 2 bases; junction bases not matched to a gene: 5. The CDR3 is 15 amino acids. Per germline, CDR1 SNHLY and CDR2 FYNNEI. The CDR3 here is CASSGDRVGNYGYTF. DNA of the CDR3: TGTGCCAGCAGTGGGGACAGGGTCGGGAACTATGGCTACACCTTC.

This chain links TRBV28 with TRBJ2-7, with 11 positions matching TRBD2. V lost 3 bases and J lost 2; bases outside the gene matches: 12. Germline V gives CDR1 MDHEN, CDR2 SYDVKM. CDR3 length equals 18 residues. The CDR3 DNA sequence: TGTGCCAGCAGTTTGTGGGGAGTGACTAGCGGGGTCCCCTACGAGCAGTACTTC. It specifies CASSLWGVTSGVPYEQYF.

This clone was detected only a few times. The chain uses TRBV27 and TRBJ2-5; 8 bases are shared with TRBD1. The V gene's germline CDR1 is MNHEY and CDR2 SMNVEV (reference sequence). The CDR3 loop spans 15 amino acids. With V trimmed by 2 bases and J by 5 bases, 7 bases remained unmatched. CDR3: CASSLRPGGWETQYF. CDR3 sequence (DNA): TGTGCCAGCAGTTTAAGGCCAGGGGGCTGGGAGACCCAGTACTTC.

This clone has a handful of counts. This rearrangement joins TRBV7-2 to TRBJ1-5; D gene unclear. The CDR3 consists of 16 residues. V was clipped by 1 base and J by 2 bases, with 12 bases between them. From germline, CDR1 is SGHTA and CDR2 FQGNSA. The CDR3 bases are TGTGCCAGCAGCTTAGGACTCAGTGTTGGCAATCAGCCCCAGCATTTT. Its protein product is CASSLGLSVGNQPQHF.

This clone came up a few times. The chain has TRBV28 and TRBJ2-7; D unclear. CDR1 and CDR2 (germline): MDHEN, SYDVKM. The CDR3 has 15 amino acids. The germline V and J ends were trimmed by 1 base and 2 bases, with 12 bases remaining between them. Here the CDR3 reads CASSLFFAETYEQYF. CDR3 in DNA: TGTGCCAGCAGTTTATTTTTCGCGGAAACCTACGAGCAGTACTTC.

This clone has a count of ten or more. The chain employs TRBV7-2 and TRBJ1-1, with a weak D call TRBD1 (6 bases). The CDR3 sequence is 14 residues long. Trimming shortened V by 7 bases and J by 1 base, and 13 bases separated the two germline ends. CDR1 and CDR2 from the germline V gene are SGHTA and FQGNSA. Written as DNA, the CDR3 is TGTGCCAGCACCCCAGACAGGTCGAACACTGAAGCTTTCTTT. It encodes CASTPDRSNTEAFF.